A selection of T cell receptor beta chains follows, all from one sample in a study of blood T cell repertoires in COVID-19. Sequenced by immunoSEQ multiplex PCR; TCRdb stores in-frame clones only, minus some. Among hundreds of thousands of clones listed, about 89% were seen once. The sample was PBMCs or T cells enriched from blood (not recorded which). These receptors came from a woman in her thirties who had recovered from COVID-19. CDR3s include the opening cysteine and the closing phenylalanine or tryptophan. A D gene is named only where the DNA matches it firmly. Clone size is stated in some rows and not others, as once, few, many or a class when expanded.

v_call	j_call	clone_size	d_call	cdr3_nt	cdr3_aa
TRBV7-2	TRBJ2-1	NA	TRBD1	TGTGCCAGCAGCCGTAACGTGGCAGGGGGCGCCGGGGGTGAGCAGTTCTTC	CASSRNVAGGAGGEQFF
TRBV19	TRBJ2-7	NA	NA	TGTGCCAGTAGTGTCCGAACGACAGGCATTAGAGCCTACGAGCAGTACTTC	CASSVRTTGIRAYEQYF
TRBV14	TRBJ2-1	NA	NA	TGTGCCAGCAGCCAAGAAGGGAGACTAGTGGATCATCGGGCGTCCTACAATGAGCAGTTCTTC	CASSQEGRLVDHRASYNEQFF
TRBV7-3	TRBJ2-2	NA	NA	TGTGCCAGCAGCCCCGTGGCGGATCGGGAGCTGTTTTTT	CASSPVADRELFF
TRBV30	TRBJ2-1	NA	NA	TGTGCCTGGAGTGTACTCCGGACTCCTTACAATGAGCAGTTCTTC	CAWSVLRTPYNEQFF
TRBV9	TRBJ2-2	NA	NA	TGTGCCAGCAAACAGGGAGACGGGGAGCTGTTTTTT	CASKQGDGELFF
TRBV6-5	TRBJ2-1	NA	TRBD2	TGTGCCAGCAGGAGCGGGAGTAGGAACAATGAGCAGTTCTTC	CASRSGSRNNEQFF
TRBV7-9	TRBJ2-7	NA	NA	TGTGCCAGCAGCTTATACTTGTACTCCTCTAGCTCCTACGAGCAGTACTTC	CASSLYLYSSSSYEQYF
TRBV11-2	TRBJ2-5	NA	NA	TGTGCCAGCAGCTTAGGGCCCCGGGGAGTGTACCAAGAGACCCAGTACTTC	CASSLGPRGVYQETQYF
TRBV4-3	TRBJ1-2	NA	NA	TGCGCCAGCAGCCAAGCGGGGTTCTATGGCTACACCTTC	CASSQAGFYGYTF
TRBV5-5	TRBJ2-7	NA	TRBD1	TGTGCCAGCAGCTTCAGGGGGCAAGGGGAATACGAGCAGTACTTC	CASSFRGQGEYEQYF
TRBV7-6	TRBJ2-3	NA	NA	TGTGCCAGCAGCCTGGACTTATACACAGATACGCAGTATTTT	CASSLDLYTDTQYF
TRBV12-3/TRBV12-4	TRBJ2-3	NA	TRBD2	TGTGCCAGCAGTTTAGCGCGGGGGAATACGCAGTATTTT	CASSLARGNTQYF
TRBV6-5	TRBJ1-3	NA	NA	TGTGCCAGCAGTTACTCGGGGGCTCTCTCTGGAAACACCATATATTTT	CASSYSGALSGNTIYF
TRBV18	TRBJ2-1	NA	TRBD1	TGTGCCAGCTCAAGCTCCGGGACAGGGGTTACGGATGAGCAGTTCTTC	CASSSSGTGVTDEQFF
TRBV19	TRBJ2-5	few	TRBD1	TGTGCCTCTGGCAGGGGGCAGAGAGAGACCCAGTACTTC	CASGRGQRETQYF
TRBV5-4	TRBJ2-7	NA	NA	TGTGCCAGCAGTACTGGCGGGTTGGACTACGAGCAGTACTTC	CASSTGGLDYEQYF
TRBV6-4	TRBJ2-1	NA	NA	TGTGCCAGCCGTTTGGAAGGGAGCTCCTACAATGAGCAGTTCTTC	CASRLEGSSYNEQFF
TRBV5-6	TRBJ2-7	NA	TRBD2	TGTGCCAGCAGCTTGGCCGGGGTTGGCGGGAGGCAAACAGGCGAGCAGTACTTC	CASSLAGVGGRQTGEQYF
TRBV6-2/TRBV6-3	TRBJ2-1	NA	TRBD2	TGTGCCAGCAGTAGCGGGAGGGCCATTAGGGATGAGCAGTTCTTC	CASSSGRAIRDEQFF
TRBV10-3	TRBJ2-2	NA	NA	TGTGCCATCAGTGCCGCGGTTAACACCGGGGAGCTGTTTTTT	CAISAAVNTGELFF
TRBV3-1/TRBV3-2	TRBJ1-1	NA	NA	TGTGCCAGCAGCCAAGACCCACAAAACACTGAAGCTTTCTTT	CASSQDPQNTEAFF
TRBV4-1	TRBJ2-5	NA	TRBD2	TGCGCCAGCAGCCTCCTCCGGGGAGGGGCAGAGACCCAGTACTTC	CASSLLRGGAETQYF
TRBV4-1	TRBJ2-2	NA	NA	TGCGCCAGCAGCCAGAGCAGTCGGGACACCGGGGAGCTGTTTTTT	CASSQSSRDTGELFF
TRBV4-1	TRBJ2-7	NA	NA	TGCGCCAGCAGCCCCCTCGTAGGTCGGAGCCGGACCTACGAGCAGTACTTC	CASSPLVGRSRTYEQYF
TRBV5-1	TRBJ2-5	NA	TRBD2	TGCGCCAGCAGCCCCATTAGCGGGAGCGGTGAGACCCAGTACTTC	CASSPISGSGETQYF
TRBV19	TRBJ1-5	NA	NA	TGTGCCAGTAGTGCCAAGGTAGGGGTTCAGCCCCAGCATTTT	CASSAKVGVQPQHF
TRBV7-2	TRBJ2-1	NA	NA	TGTGCCAGCAGCTTATACGGGGATGAGCAGTTCTTC	CASSLYGDEQFF
TRBV28	TRBJ2-3	NA	TRBD2	TGTGCCAGCAGTTTTCAACCCAGCGGGAGTCCTAAGGAAGATACGCAGTATTTT	CASSFQPSGSPKEDTQYF
TRBV5-5	TRBJ1-1	NA	TRBD1	TGTGCCAGCAGCTTGTTACAGGGGTACGGCACTGAAGCTTTCTTT	CASSLLQGYGTEAFF
TRBV15	TRBJ1-1	once	NA	TGTGCCACCAGCAGAGATATCACACCCACTGAAGCTTTCTTT	CATSRDITPTEAFF